The clone carrying this T cell receptor (beta chain) was observed many times. This sample stems from a study of regulatory T cells in long-lasting Graves disease. Building the TCR beta libraries relied on iRepertoire HTBI primers, and CDR3 regions underwent Arm-PCR. TCRdb passed the multiplex PCR reads through MiXCR, listing each CDR3 protein once. The repertoire holds over 200,000 distinct CDR3 sequences, about a sixth seen once, with around 20% in the top ten. Sample time point: newly diagnosed GD, antithyroid drugs for less than 3 months. Extracted PBMC RNA gave rise to the TCR library. Patient provenance is recorded as an endocrinology department in Xi'an, China. This clonotype was obtained from a female donor with Graves disease. Here the sequenced sample was peripheral blood mononuclear cells (PBMCs), taken at new diagnosis, from a patient treated with antithyroid drugs.

The CDR3 bases are TGCAGTGCTGAGGAACTCACCCCCGCTGCCTACAATGAGCAGTTCTTC. Protein sequence: CSAEELTPAAYNEQFF. This sequence joins TRBV20-1 and TRBJ2-1; D ambiguous. Germline values: CDR1 DFQATT, CDR2 SNEGSKA (reference sequence). V shed 5 bases and J shed 2 bases, with 19 bases lying between them. The CDR3 loop spans 16 amino acids.